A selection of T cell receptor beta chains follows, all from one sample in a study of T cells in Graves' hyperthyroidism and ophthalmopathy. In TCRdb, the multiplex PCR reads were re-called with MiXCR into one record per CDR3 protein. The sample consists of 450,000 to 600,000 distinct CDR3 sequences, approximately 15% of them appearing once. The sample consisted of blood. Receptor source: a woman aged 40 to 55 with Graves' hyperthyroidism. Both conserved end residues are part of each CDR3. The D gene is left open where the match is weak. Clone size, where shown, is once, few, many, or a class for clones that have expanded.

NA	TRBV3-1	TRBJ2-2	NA	CASSQANRAGELFF	TGTGCCAGCAGCCAAGCAAACAGGGCCGGGGAGCTGTTTTTT
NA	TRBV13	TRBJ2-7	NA	CASSFTRLNEQYF	TGTGCCAGCAGCTTTACGCGCCTGAACGAGCAGTACTTC
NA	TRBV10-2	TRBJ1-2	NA	CASKSTATYGYTF	TGCGCCAGCAAAAGTACAGCGACCTATGGCTACACCTTC
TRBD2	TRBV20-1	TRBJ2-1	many	CSATRQGLAGVRVSNEQFF	TGCAGTGCTACACGACAGGGACTAGCGGGAGTTAGGGTGAGCAATGAGCAGTTCTTC
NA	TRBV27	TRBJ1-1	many	CASSLSGRRTEAFF	TGTGCCAGCAGTTTATCAGGGAGACGGACTGAAGCTTTCTTT
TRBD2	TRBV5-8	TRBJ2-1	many	CASSLRLAGVYEQFF	TGTGCCAGCAGCTTGAGGCTAGCGGGAGTCTATGAGCAGTTCTTC
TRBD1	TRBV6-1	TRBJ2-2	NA	CASRYWTGGNTGELFF	TGTGCCAGCAGATACTGGACAGGGGGGAACACCGGGGAGCTGTTTTTT
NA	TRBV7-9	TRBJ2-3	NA	CASSLGRLAPSTDTQYF	TGTGCCAGCAGCTTAGGGAGGCTAGCGCCTAGCACAGATACGCAGTATTTT
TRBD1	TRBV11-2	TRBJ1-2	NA	CASSLDRDHGYTF	TGTGCCAGCAGCTTGGACAGGGACCATGGCTACACCTTC
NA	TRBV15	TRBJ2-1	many	CATSRNKGTSMFF	TGTGCCACCAGCAGGAATAAGGGGACGTCAATGTTCTTC
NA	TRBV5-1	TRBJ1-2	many	CASSLVRGARDGYTF	TGCGCCAGCAGCTTGGTTCGGGGAGCGAGGGATGGCTACACCTTC
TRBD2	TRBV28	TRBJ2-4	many	CASSLRGSSAKNIQYF	TGTGCCAGCAGTTTGCGCGGGAGTAGCGCCAAAAACATTCAGTACTTC
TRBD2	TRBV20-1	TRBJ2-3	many	CSARVSGGVTDTQYF	TGCAGTGCTAGAGTGAGCGGGGGAGTCACAGATACGCAGTATTTT
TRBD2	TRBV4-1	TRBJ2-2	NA	CASSQRLWTSENTGELFF	TGCGCCAGCAGCCAAAGACTATGGACTAGCGAGAACACCGGGGAGCTGTTTTTT
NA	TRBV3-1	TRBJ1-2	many	CASGQGRGLVGYGYTF	TGTGCCAGCGGCCAAGGAAGAGGGCTGGTTGGCTATGGCTACACCTTC
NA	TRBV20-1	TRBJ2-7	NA	CSAIKGPVYEQYF	TGCAGTGCTATCAAAGGTCCGGTCTACGAGCAGTACTTC
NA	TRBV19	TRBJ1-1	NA	CASTLQGLNTEAFF	TGTGCCAGTACCCTCCAGGGATTGAACACTGAAGCTTTCTTT
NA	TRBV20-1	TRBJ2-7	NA	CSAVSEGAGLITYEQYF	TGCAGTGCTGTGAGCGAGGGCGCGGGCTTAATCACCTACGAGCAGTACTTC
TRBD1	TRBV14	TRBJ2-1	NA	CASSHQTGPYNEQFF	TGTGCCAGCAGCCACCAGACAGGGCCCTACAATGAGCAGTTCTTC
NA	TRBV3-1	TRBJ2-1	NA	CASSQERLKLSYNEQFF	TGTGCCAGCAGCCAAGAAAGGTTAAAGCTCTCCTACAATGAGCAGTTCTTC
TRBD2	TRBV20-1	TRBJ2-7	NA	CSARTPSGAYEQYF	TGCAGTGCTAGAACCCCTAGCGGGGCCTACGAGCAGTACTTC
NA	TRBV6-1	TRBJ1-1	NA	CASSDSRMNTEAFF	TGTGCCAGCAGTGACAGCAGAATGAACACTGAAGCTTTCTTT
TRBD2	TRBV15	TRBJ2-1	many	CATSTNSGNYNEQFF	TGTGCCACCAGCACCAATAGCGGGAATTACAATGAGCAGTTCTTC
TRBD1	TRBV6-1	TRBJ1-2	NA	CASSSMDRGIGGYTF	TGTGCCAGCAGTTCCATGGACAGGGGAATAGGCGGCTACACCTTC
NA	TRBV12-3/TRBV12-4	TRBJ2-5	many	CASSLGRDGETQYF	TGTGCCAGCAGTTTAGGCAGGGACGGTGAGACCCAGTACTTC
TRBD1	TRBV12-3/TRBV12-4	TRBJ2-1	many	CASTKDRVTYNEQFF	TGTGCCAGCACCAAGGACAGGGTCACCTACAATGAGCAGTTCTTC
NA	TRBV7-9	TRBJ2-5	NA	CASSARQVPQETQYF	TGTGCCAGCAGCGCAAGACAGGTACCTCAAGAGACCCAGTACTTC
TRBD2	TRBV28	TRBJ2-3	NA	CASTLAGRTDTQYF	TGTGCCAGCACCCTAGCGGGACGCACAGATACGCAGTATTTT
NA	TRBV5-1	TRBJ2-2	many	CASSLEFRGGGELFF	TGCGCCAGCAGCTTGGAGTTCAGGGGCGGCGGGGAGCTGTTTTTT
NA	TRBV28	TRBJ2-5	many	CASSSLRADLPGETQYF	TGTGCCAGCAGTTCCTTGAGGGCCGATCTTCCGGGGGAGACCCAGTACTTC
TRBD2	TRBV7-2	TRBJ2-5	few	CASSPGFTSGVETQYF	TGTGCCAGCAGCCCCGGCTTTACTAGCGGGGTCGAGACCCAGTACTTC
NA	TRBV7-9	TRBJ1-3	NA	CASSLSWVSGNTIYF	TGTGCCAGCAGCTTATCTTGGGTTTCAGGAAACACCATATATTTT
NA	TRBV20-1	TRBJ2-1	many	CSARDGGMGNNEQFF	TGCAGTGCTAGAGACGGCGGGATGGGCAACAATGAGCAGTTCTTC
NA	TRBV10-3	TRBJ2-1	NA	CAISGLNNEQFF	TGTGCCATCAGTGGACTAAACAATGAGCAGTTCTTC
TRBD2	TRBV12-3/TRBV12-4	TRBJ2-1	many	CASSFSASGRYEQFF	TGTGCCAGCAGTTTTTCGGCTAGCGGACGATATGAGCAGTTCTTC
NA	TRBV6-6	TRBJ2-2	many	CASSYGPGELFF	TGTGCCAGCAGTTACGGTCCCGGGGAGCTGTTTTTT
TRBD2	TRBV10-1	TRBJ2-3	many	CASSEFGGLATTQYF	TGCGCCAGCAGTGAGTTCGGGGGACTAGCGACTACGCAGTATTTT
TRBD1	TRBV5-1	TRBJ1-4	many	CASSLAKTGGNEKLFF	TGCGCCAGCAGCTTGGCTAAGACAGGGGGTAATGAAAAACTGTTTTTT
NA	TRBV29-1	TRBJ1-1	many	CSVAQWGGTEAFF	TGCAGCGTTGCCCAATGGGGGGGCACTGAAGCTTTCTTT
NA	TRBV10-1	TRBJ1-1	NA	CASSDSGREAFF	TGCGCCAGCAGTGACTCGGGCAGAGAAGCTTTCTTT
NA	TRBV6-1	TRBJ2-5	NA	CASSGYSGGFQETQYF	TGTGCCAGCAGTGGATATAGCGGCGGTTTCCAAGAGACCCAGTACTTC
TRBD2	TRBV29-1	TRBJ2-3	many	CSVEKASGNTDTQYF	TGCAGCGTTGAGAAGGCTAGCGGGAACACAGATACGCAGTATTTT
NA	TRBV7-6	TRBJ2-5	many	CASSLTQGIGETQYF	TGTGCCAGCAGCTTAACACAGGGCATTGGAGAGACCCAGTACTTC
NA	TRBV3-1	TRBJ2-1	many	CASSQTLLYNEQFF	TGTGCCAGCAGCCAAACACTGCTCTACAATGAGCAGTTCTTC
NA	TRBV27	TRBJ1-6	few	CASSAGHGPPNSPLHF	TGTGCCAGCAGTGCCGGACACGGACCTCCTAATTCACCCCTCCACTTT
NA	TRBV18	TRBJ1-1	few	CASSPGGQTTEAFF	TGTGCCAGCTCACCCGGGGGTCAGACCACTGAAGCTTTCTTT
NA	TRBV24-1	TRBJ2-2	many	CATSDSMISRELFF	TGTGCCACCAGTGACTCCATGATATCCAGGGAGCTGTTTTTT
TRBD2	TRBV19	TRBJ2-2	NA	CATQGLAGSIGELFF	TGTGCCACTCAGGGACTAGCGGGGTCCATTGGGGAGCTGTTTTTT
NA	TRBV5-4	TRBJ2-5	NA	CASSLSPGTETQYF	TGTGCCAGCAGCTTGTCCCCAGGGACAGAGACCCAGTACTTC
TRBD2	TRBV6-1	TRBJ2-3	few	CASSEGLAGAADTQYF	TGTGCCAGCAGTGAAGGCCTAGCGGGAGCCGCAGATACGCAGTATTTT
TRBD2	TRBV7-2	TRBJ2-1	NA	CASSVLAGASSLDASGVGEQFF	TGTGCCAGCAGCGTACTAGCGGGAGCCAGCAGCTTGGATGCGTCCGGCGTCGGTGAGCAGTTCTTC
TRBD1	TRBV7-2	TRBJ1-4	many	CASTPGTGNEKLFF	TGTGCCAGCACCCCCGGGACAGGGAATGAAAAACTGTTTTTT
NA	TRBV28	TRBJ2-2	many	CASSGGDLDTGELFF	TGTGCCAGCAGCGGGGGTGACTTAGACACCGGGGAGCTGTTTTTT